One and the same sample provided the 20 T cell receptor beta chains below, sequenced in a study of CD8 T cells in ankylosing spondylitis listed by TCRdb under 2017. Library preparation employed 5' RACE. These reads were obtained on an Illumina HiSeq 2500. The public reads were quality trimmed at Q25 with fastp and then assembled into clones with MiXCR by TCRdb, keeping productive beta chains. Rows matching on CDR3 protein sequence are summarized as one entry with the most common DNA and genes. This sample lists 150,000 to 200,000 distinct CDR3 sequences; 11% were detected once. The ten largest clonotypes hold approximately 32% of the sample. Sequencing input: blood, either unsorted or a sorted T cell fraction (not recorded which). Every receptor here comes from a male donor with ankylosing spondylitis or in good health (not recorded which).

This clonotype was detected ten times or more. The chain employs TRBV2 and TRBJ2-1; 13 bases are shared with TRBD2. The junction had 8 bases not matched to a gene; V was cut back by 6 bases and J by 0 bases. Germline V gives CDR1 SNHLY, CDR2 FYNNEI. The CDR3 is made up of 18 amino acids. The CDR3 DNA reads TGTGCCAGCAGAGGGACTAGCGGGAACCGAAGCTCCTACAATGAGCAGTTCTTC. Encoded protein: CASRGTSGNRSSYNEQFF.

Ten or more counts support this clonotype. The CDR3 bases are TGTGCCAGCAGCTTAGATAGGGGCGAGGCCTATGGCTACACCTTC. As protein: CASSLDRGEAYGYTF. This chain joins TRBV7-8 and TRBJ1-2, with D tentatively TRBD1 (5 bases). CDR1 SGHVS and CDR2 FQNEAQ come from the germline V gene. This CDR3 is built from 15 residues. Trimming cost V 1 base and J 4 bases, with 13 bases left between them.

Many counts were recorded for this clonotype. The rearrangement joins TRBV9 to TRBJ2-6; D possibly matches TRBD1 or TRBD2 (5 bases each). V lost 0 bases to trimming and J lost 9 bases, with 16 bases between them. This CDR3 comprises 16 residues. CDR1 and CDR2 from the germline V gene are SGDLS and YYNGEE. CDR3 region: CASSVGGTGSFNVLTF. CDR3 DNA sequence: TGTGCCAGCAGCGTAGGTGGGACGGGTAGCTTCAACGTCCTGACTTTC.

This clonotype was seen at least ten times. The genes are TRBV25-1 and TRBJ1-2; 11 positions match TRBD1. The V segment lost 7 bases and the J segment 7 bases; nucleotides outside the gene matches: 8. The germline V gene encodes CDR1 MGHDK and CDR2 SYGVNS. The CDR3 has 14 amino acids. The CDR3 DNA follows: TGTGCCAGCACCCAAGGACAGGGGGCGTTTGGCTACACCTTC. Amino acids: CASTQGQGAFGYTF.

Many counts were recorded for this clonotype. V usage is TRBV4-3 and J usage is TRBJ2-5, with D perhaps matching TRBD2 (5 bases). Germline V gene lookup returns CDR1 LGHNA and CDR2 YSLEER. CDR3 length equals 16 residues. V lost 0 bases and J lost 2, with 13 bases in between. As DNA, the CDR3 is TGCGCCAGCAGCCAAGATCTAGCACGGGGACAAGAGACCCAGTACTTC. Protein: CASSQDLARGQETQYF.

This clonotype was recorded at least ten times. The CDR3 region is CASSIGLTSSGNTIYF. The CDR3 nucleotides read TGCGCCAGCAGCATCGGACTCACGAGCTCTGGAAACACCATATATTTT. The V gene is TRBV5-1, the J gene TRBJ1-3; D not resolved. The CDR3 totals 16 residues. CDR1 SGHRS and CDR2 YFSETQ come from the germline V gene. V was pared by 4 bases and J by 0 bases, with 14 bases between.

This clonotype has ten or more counts. This chain connects TRBV7-2 to TRBJ1-3; no reliable D call. Between the trimmed V and J ends, which lost 1 base and 0 bases, there was a span of 10 bases. The CDR3 loop spans 16 amino acids. Germline-derived CDR1 and CDR2 are SGHTA and FQGNSA. CDR3 loop: CASSLGRANSGNTIYF. The CDR3 region has the DNA TGTGCCAGCAGCTTAGGCCGAGCCAACTCTGGAAACACCATATATTTT.

In its sample, this clonotype was seen many times. This chain links TRBV3-1 with TRBJ2-7; 7 bases align to TRBD1. Trimming cost V 4 bases and J 4 bases; bases outside gene matches: 10. Germline assignment: CDR1 LGHDT and CDR2 YNNKEL (reference sequence). CDR3 length: 15 residues. CDR3 region: CASSPLPGTVYEQYF. The CDR3 nucleotides are TGTGCCAGCAGCCCCCTTCCCGGGACAGTGTACGAGCAGTACTTC.

This clonotype was picked up many times. The chain has TRBV9 and TRBJ2-7; maybe TRBD1 (5 bases). V was shortened by 0 bases and J by 1 base, with 8 bases between the two germline ends. Germline CDR1 reads SGDLS; CDR2 reads YYNGEE. The CDR3 is 14 residues long. CDR3 sequence: CASSVGGPSYEQYF. The CDR3 nucleotides are TGTGCCAGCAGCGTAGGGGGCCCTTCCTACGAGCAGTACTTC.

Ten or more counts support this clonotype. This chain connects TRBV29-1 to TRBJ1-1, with D unresolved. The V end was cut by 1 base, the J end by 10 bases, with 19 bases between. Germline CDR1 is SQVTM and CDR2 is ANQGSEA. There are 14 residues in the CDR3. Written as DNA, the CDR3 is TGCAGCGTTGAAGTAGTGCAGGCCTCCGGTCGAGCTTTCTTT. It codes for CSVEVVQASGRAFF. Full variable domain (missing parts from reference TRBV29-1 and TRBJ1-1): SAVISQKPSRDICQRGTSLTIQCQVDSQVTMMFWYRQQPGQSLTLIATANQGSEATYESGFVIDKFPISRPNLTFSTLTVSNMSPEDSSIYLCSVEVVQASGRAFFGQGTRLTVV.

Many counts were recorded for this clonotype. The chain combines TRBV6-5 with TRBJ1-5; D possibly corresponds to TRBD1 (5 bases). The germline V and J ends were trimmed by 4 bases and 9 bases, with 22 bases remaining between them. CDR3 length equals 16 residues. Germline values: CDR1 MNHEY, CDR2 SVGAGI. The CDR3 is CASSSLSRDSPAPQHF. CDR3 DNA: TGTGCCAGCAGTTCCCTATCCCGGGACTCTCCTGCGCCCCAGCATTTT.

This clonotype was picked up many times. The V call is TRBV6-5, the J call TRBJ1-3, with 7 bases fitting TRBD1. Trimming at V came to 4 bases and at J to 2 bases, leaving 8 bases not matched to a gene. In germline, CDR1 is MNHEY, CDR2 SVGAGI. This CDR3 spans 16 amino acids. The CDR3 loop is CASSFEWGTAGNTIYF. The DNA of the CDR3 is TGTGCCAGCAGTTTCGAATGGGGGACAGCTGGAAACACCATATATTTT.

The chain couples TRBV7-8 to TRBJ1-5; tentative D call: TRBD1 (6 bases). V was pared by 2 bases and J by 4 bases, with 18 bases between. CDR1 SGHVS and CDR2 FQNEAQ come from the germline V gene. This CDR3 contains 17 residues. The CDR3: CASSLTVSGTMNQPQHF. In DNA, the CDR3 is TGTGCCAGCAGCTTAACTGTCAGCGGGACAATGAATCAGCCCCAGCATTTT.

This clonotype was recorded many times. The chain combines TRBV10-3 with TRBJ2-1, with 8 positions matching TRBD2. V gave up 6 bases and J gave up 8 bases; unmatched junction bases: 12. The CDR3 is 15 amino acids. CDR1 ENHRY and CDR2 SYGVKD come from the germline V gene. The CDR3 sequence: CAISGPGLGTDEQFF. Written as DNA, the CDR3 is TGTGCCATCAGCGGACCGGGACTAGGTACGGATGAGCAGTTCTTC.

This clonotype was counted a few times. The gene calls are TRBV7-2 and TRBJ2-3; a possible D gene is TRBD2 (6 bases). CDR1 and CDR2 (germline): SGHTA, FQGNSA. Trimming cost V 4 bases and J 11 bases, with 13 bases left between them. The CDR3 length is 12 residues. Here the CDR3 reads CASSWRGEGQYF. The CDR3 DNA sequence: TGTGCCAGCAGCTGGAGGGGCGAGGGGCAGTATTTT. Looking up the rest from reference TRBV7-2 and TRBJ2-3 gives the full variable domain: GAGVSQSPSNKVTEKGKDVELRCDPISGHTALYWYRQSLGQGLEFLIYFQGNSAPDKSGLPSDRFSAERTGGSVSTLTIQRTQQEDSAVYLCASSWRGEGQYFGPGTRLTVL.

There are a few counts of this clonotype. The chain joins TRBV6-5 to TRBJ2-1, with a weak D call TRBD1 (5 bases). The CDR3 runs 17 residues. V lost 4 bases, J lost 1 base, and 17 bases lay in between. Germline values: CDR1 MNHEY, CDR2 SVGAGI. As DNA, the CDR3 is TGTGCCAGCAGTTTCTTGCCGTGGGGCGGATCCTACAATGAGCAGTTCTTC. Its translation: CASSFLPWGGSYNEQFF.

This clonotype turned up a few times. V and J are TRBV11-2 and TRBJ2-5; D gene ambiguous. Germline CDR1 is SGHAT and CDR2 is FQNNGV. The CDR3 consists of 14 residues. V was cut by 0 bases and J by 5 bases, with 10 bases left in between. As DNA, the CDR3 is TGTGCCAGCAGCTTAGACGGCCCGGGCGAGACCCAGTACTTC. This codes for CASSLDGPGETQYF.

This clonotype was found many times. CDR3 bases: TGTGCCAGCAGCCAAGATTACAGAACCTATGGCTACACCTTC. Translating gives CASSQDYRTYGYTF. The rearrangement links TRBV3-1 to TRBJ1-2; D not resolved. Looked up from germline, CDR1 is LGHDT and CDR2 is YNNKEL (reference sequence). Trimming took off 0 bases at V and 4 bases at J, with 9 bases between the two ends. The CDR3 length is 14 residues.

This clonotype was observed many times. The chain has TRBV2 and TRBJ2-7, with unresolved D. V lost 7 bases, J lost 0 bases, and 22 bases lay in between. This CDR3 contains 17 residues. The germline CDR1 and CDR2 sequences are SNHLY and FYNNEI. CDR3 residues: CASTRRLIPNSSYEQYF. Written as DNA, the CDR3 is TGTGCCAGCACCAGGCGGCTGATACCAAACAGCTCCTACGAGCAGTACTTC. Supplemented by reference TRBV2 and TRBJ2-7, the full variable domain reads EPEVTQTPSHQVTQMGQEVILRCVPISNHLYFYWYRQILGQKVEFLVSFYNNEISEKSEIFDDQFSVERPDGSNFTLKIRSTKLEDSAMYFCASTRRLIPNSSYEQYFGPGTRLTVT.

This clonotype was observed many times. The gene calls are TRBV28 and TRBJ2-5; the match to TRBD2 covers 9 bases. Germline values: CDR1 MDHEN, CDR2 SYDVKM. J was trimmed by 2 bases and V by 4 bases; bases with no gene match: 8. The CDR3 covers 16 residues. The CDR3 region has the DNA TGTGCCAGCAGTTCCCGCAGCGGGGGGCCGCAAGAGACCCAGTACTTC. It specifies CASSSRSGGPQETQYF.